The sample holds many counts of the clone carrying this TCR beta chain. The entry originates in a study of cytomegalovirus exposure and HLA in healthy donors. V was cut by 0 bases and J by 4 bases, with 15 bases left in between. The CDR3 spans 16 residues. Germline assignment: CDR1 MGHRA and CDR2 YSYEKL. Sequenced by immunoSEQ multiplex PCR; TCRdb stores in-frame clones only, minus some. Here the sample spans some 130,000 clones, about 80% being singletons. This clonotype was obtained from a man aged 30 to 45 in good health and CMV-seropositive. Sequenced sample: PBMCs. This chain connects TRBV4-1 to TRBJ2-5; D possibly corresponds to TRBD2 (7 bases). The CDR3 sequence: CASSQDQFGGRETQYF. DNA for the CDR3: TGCGCCAGCAGCCAAGATCAATTCGGGGGGCGAGAGACCCAGTACTTC.